The next 3 T cell receptor beta chains were all read from a single sample in a study of blood T cell repertoires in COVID-19. Here immunoSEQ multiplex PCR was the method, and the copy in TCRdb shows in-frame clones only, minus some. The repertoire includes 350,000 to 400,000 clones, about 90% of them detected once, and 2.5% to 3.5% sits in the top ten. Input material: PBMCs or T cells enriched from blood (not recorded which). These receptor sequences come from a woman aged 30 to 39 who had recovered from COVID-19.

The chain employs TRBV5-1 and TRBJ1-2, with TRBD1 matching over 7 bases. Germline CDR1 is SGHRS and CDR2 is YFSETQ. Trimming at V came to 3 bases and at J to 3 bases, leaving 8 bases not matched to a gene. CDR3 size: 15 residues. The CDR3: CASSSRPGQHYGYTF. CDR3 nucleotides: TGCGCCAGCAGCTCCCGACCGGGACAGCACTATGGCTACACCTTC.

The chain recombines TRBV18 with TRBJ2-2; perhaps TRBD1 as D (6 bases). Deletions cut 3 bases from V and 1 base from J, with 12 bases between. The CDR3 runs 16 residues. Germline CDR1 and CDR2: KGHSH and LQKENI. CDR3 protein: CASSPSGALNTGELFF. The CDR3 bases are TGTGCCAGCTCACCTTCAGGGGCGCTGAACACCGGGGAGCTGTTTTTT.

The chain links TRBV12-5 to TRBJ1-2, with D hard to call. CDR1 LGHNT and CDR2 FRNRAP come from the germline V gene. Trimming left V 0 bases short and J 5 bases short, with 4 bases between. The CDR3 length is 12 residues. CDR3: CASGLVQYGYTF. The DNA for the CDR3 is TGTGCTAGTGGTTTGGTCCAGTATGGCTACACCTTC.